Listed here is a single TCR beta chain. This clonotype has ten or more counts. Its specific antigen is unknown. Base qualities are not at hand, and no much larger clone is one base apart. V trim: 5 bases; J trim: 0 bases; unmatched bases: 3. The CDR3, from cysteine to phenylalanine, totals 13 residues. Only the CDR3 DNA stays, 39 bases, in frame from base 1. Reading the germline V gene gives CDR1 SQVTM and CDR2 ANQGSEA. The data stem from a study of blood T cells in healthy people across ages (dated by TCRdb to 2015 to 2017). About the full investigation: In model experiments, template switching captured roughly one uniquely barcoded TCR beta cDNA molecule for every two T cells. To avoid experimental bias, donors of different ages were randomly spread across the sequencing lanes. To track age-related changes in TCR beta repertoire diversity, the study relied on deep sequencing normalized with unique cDNA molecular identifiers. For two donors (one aged 18 to 30 and one aged 80 or older), the study analyzed two additional independent replicas of 1 million unique cDNA reads from the same blood draw. Donors were grouped into four age groups: young (average roughly 16 years), middle-aged (around 39), aged (roughly 67) and long-lived (around 80). The paper as a whole reports these results and caveats: Estimates of total diversity from one million sequenced T cells were regarded as lower bounds and underestimates. As age increased, observed TCR beta diversity per million T cells dropped in a roughly linear way, and a significant reduction was already evident by age about 40. The percentage of naive T cells measured by flow cytometry correlated strongly with observed TCR beta diversity. Bulk unsorted PBMC profiling prevented conclusive comparison of naive and antigen-experienced compartments. Because the CMV infection status of the donors was unknown, age-related changes in expanded clonotypes may potentially have been confounded. The long-lived group showed more naive CD4+ T cells, fewer expanded clones and increased TCR diversity than the aged group, suggesting age selection.

Library prep was done by 5' RACE. This sample was sequenced with an Illumina HiSeq 2500. The second PCR ran for about 6 to 11 cycles and used a J-beta primer mix along with a sample-barcoded 5' primer. A unique molecular identifier was introduced onto each TCR beta cDNA molecule by a template-switch 5' adaptor carrying 12 random nucleotides. Each sample yielded at least 2.5 million CDR3-containing paired-end reads. First-strand cDNA synthesis was performed from all RNA using the Mint cDNA synthesis kit, with priming by a TRBC-specific oligonucleotide. Following uracil-DNA glycosylase treatment, a first 18-cycle PCR with universal primers M1SS and BC2_uni_R was performed on all cDNA. Under the source paper's analysis protocol: For normalization, 1 million high-quality reads were randomly selected from each sample, with every read carrying a distinct molecular identifier. Reads sharing molecular identifiers were discarded rather than binned into consensus sequences. MiTCR, run with a Q25 quality threshold and the strictest error-elimination algorithm, handled CDR3 identification, clonotype clustering and error correction. A nonparametric unseen species model with Euler transformation was used to estimate lower-bound total TCR beta diversity. TCRdb ran its own pipeline on the public reads, namely fastp trimming at Q25 and MiXCR clone calling, and kept in-frame beta chains. CDR3 protein duplicates are merged, each entry listing the most common genes and DNA. For this entry, the V and J calls and clone size follow TCRdb and not the study's own pipeline. The sample yields more than 500,000 distinct CDR3 sequences; 27% were counted once. The ten largest clones capture about 18% of the sample.

Donors were 35 to 40 systemically healthy Caucasian individuals from Russia aged roughly 6 to 90 years. Each donor gave 9.5 to 10 milliliters of peripheral blood, drawn into EDTA-treated Vacutainer tubes. Ficoll-Paque density-gradient centrifugation was used to isolate PBMCs, with at least 6.5 million per sample. Total RNA, at least 6 micrograms per sample, was extracted from PBMCs with Trizol reagent. For every donor, flow cytometry on a PBMC aliquot measured the percentage of naive CD45RAhigh/CD27high T cells. The sample taken for sequencing was blood. The rearranged chain carries TRBV29-1 and TRBJ2-7, with 8 bases matching TRBD1. The clonotype comes from a woman aged 70-85 years in good health. The DNA sequence follows: TGCAGCGTTTGCCAGGGGGCCTCCTACGAGCAGTACTTC. This is translated as CSVCQGASYEQYF.